This T cell receptor beta chain emerged from a study of human T cells and chemical hapten exposure. This clonotype has only a few counts. TCRdb re-called the 5' RACE reads with MiXCR, one entry per CDR3 protein. This sample has 110,000 or so distinct CDR3 sequences; 15% to 20% occur once, and the top ten carry approximately 2.6%. From whole blood left unfractionated, total RNA was extracted. This clonotype was sampled from a human donor in good health.

The DNA of the CDR3 is TGTGCCAGCAGCTTAGGGAGACCCAATGAAAAACTGTTTTTT. This sequence encodes CASSLGRPNEKLFF. The chain joins TRBV7-9 to TRBJ1-4, with D unresolved. V was shortened by 1 base and J by 5 bases, with 8 bases between the two germline ends. CDR1 SEHNR and CDR2 FQNEAQ come from the germline V gene (reference sequence). The length of the CDR3 is 14 residues.